Listed here is a single T cell receptor beta chain. The sample belongs to a study of response to subunit inactivated influenza vaccine. TCRdb re-called the RT-PCR reads through MiXCR, storing one row per CDR3 protein. The repertoire includes about 520,000 distinct CDR3 sequences, 10% to 11% of them detected once, and about 12% sits in the top ten. CDR1 SEHNR and CDR2 FQNEAQ come from the germline V gene (reference sequence). The V gene lost 5 bases and the J gene lost 3 bases, with 10 bases spanning the gap. The CDR3 runs to 13 residues. The sequenced sample was PBMCs from blood, obtained around seven weeks after vaccination. The receptor was derived from a man over 45 who received an inactivated influenza vaccine. This rearrangement joins TRBV7-9 to TRBJ2-5, with a tentative D call TRBD1 (6 bases). CDR3 amino acids: CASSVWTEETQYF. CDR3 nucleotide sequence: TGTGCCAGCAGCGTGTGGACAGAAGAGACCCAGTACTTC.